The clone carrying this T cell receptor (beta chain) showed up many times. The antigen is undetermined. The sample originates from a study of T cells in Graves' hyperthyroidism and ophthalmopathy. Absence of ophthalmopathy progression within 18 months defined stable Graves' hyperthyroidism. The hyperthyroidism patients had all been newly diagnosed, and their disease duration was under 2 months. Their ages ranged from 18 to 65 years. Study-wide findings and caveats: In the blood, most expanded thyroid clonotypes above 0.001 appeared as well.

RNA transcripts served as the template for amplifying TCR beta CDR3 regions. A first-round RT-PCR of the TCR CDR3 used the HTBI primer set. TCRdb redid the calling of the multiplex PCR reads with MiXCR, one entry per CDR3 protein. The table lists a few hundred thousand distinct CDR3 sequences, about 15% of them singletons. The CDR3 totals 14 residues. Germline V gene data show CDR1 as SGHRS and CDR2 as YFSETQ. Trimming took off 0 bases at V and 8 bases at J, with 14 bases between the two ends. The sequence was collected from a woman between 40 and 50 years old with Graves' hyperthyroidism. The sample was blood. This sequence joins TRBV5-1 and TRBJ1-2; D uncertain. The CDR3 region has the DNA TGCGCCAGCAGCTTGGATCTTGGCGGGCGCGGCTACACCTTC. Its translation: CASSLDLGGRGYTF.